These T cell receptor beta chains were read from a single sample in a study of T cells expressing NK-cell markers. With the 5' RACE reads reprocessed, TCRdb shows one record per CDR3 protein and no DNA. With under 200,000 distinct CDR3 sequences in the sample, the ten largest clones hold roughly 18%. Sequenced input: blood T cells: a sorted CD56 or NKG2C T cell subset, CD4+ or CD8+ T cells, or bulk PBMC T cells (not recorded which). All receptors derive from a woman aged 18 to 75 in good health. Each CDR3 is given with its conserved first and last residue. Each record gives: V gene, J gene, CDR3 protein.

V: TRBV2
J: TRBJ2-5
CDR3: CASSGLSGRGETQYF

V: TRBV7-2
J: TRBJ1-3
CDR3: CASSLAGGQISGNTIYF

V: TRBV28
J: TRBJ2-6
CDR3: CASSFGGSGANVLTF

V: TRBV7-6
J: TRBJ1-1
CDR3: CASSLVAGRLNPEAFF

V: TRBV20-1
J: TRBJ2-1
CDR3: CSARLSGGQGEQFF

V: TRBV12-3/TRBV12-4
J: TRBJ2-1
CDR3: CASNAISDNEQFF

V: TRBV12-3/TRBV12-4
J: TRBJ2-3
CDR3: CASTVRGSATDTQYF

V: TRBV12-3/TRBV12-4
J: TRBJ2-2
CDR3: CASRYLAGEAGELFF

V: TRBV7-3
J: TRBJ2-2
CDR3: CASGRGDRELFF

V: TRBV20-1
J: TRBJ2-3
CDR3: CSARSGSGTDTQYF

V: TRBV18
J: TRBJ1-1
CDR3: CASSPPRGGTGNTEAFF

V: TRBV29-1
J: TRBJ2-5
CDR3: CSVTSGSRETQYF

V: TRBV12-3/TRBV12-4
J: TRBJ1-5
CDR3: CASSSSMARGNQPQHF

V: TRBV3-1
J: TRBJ1-2
CDR3: CASSLTDGNYGYTF

V: TRBV20-1
J: TRBJ1-4
CDR3: CSARDRMGKWDEKLFF

V: TRBV20-1
J: TRBJ1-4
CDR3: CSARERGRTGDEKLFF

V: TRBV20-1
J: TRBJ2-1
CDR3: CSASNDGRAYNEQFF

V: TRBV4-2
J: TRBJ2-1
CDR3: CASSQVSGGSYNEQFF

V: TRBV29-1
J: TRBJ2-7
CDR3: CSADRGYEQYF

V: TRBV4-2
J: TRBJ1-5
CDR3: CASSQSRVTSNQPQHF

V: TRBV6-5
J: TRBJ2-1
CDR3: CASEIIGREQFF

V: TRBV10-3
J: TRBJ2-2
CDR3: CAAKWEGLGTGELFF

V: TRBV12-3/TRBV12-4
J: TRBJ2-7
CDR3: CASSRTGGGEQYF

V: TRBV10-3
J: TRBJ1-1
CDR3: CAITKTNPNTEAFF

V: TRBV20-1
J: TRBJ2-7
CDR3: CSARDPGTYEQYF

V: TRBV7-6
J: TRBJ2-2
CDR3: CASSARAWNTGELFF

V: TRBV20-1
J: TRBJ1-2
CDR3: CSAREGTGVYGYTF

V: TRBV24-1
J: TRBJ2-1
CDR3: CATSDPGAGTGGHNEQFF